This passage covers 24 T cell receptor beta chains from one sample sequenced in a study of blood T cell repertoires in COVID-19. The table came from immunoSEQ multiplex PCR; TCRdb's copy has only in-frame clones and leaves some out. The data contain around 400,000 clones, around 92% of them singletons. Specimen: peripheral blood. These receptor sequences come from a man between 40 and 49 years old with acute or convalescent COVID-19.

This clone is a singleton in its sample. The chain couples TRBV19 to TRBJ1-5, with TRBD1 as a possible D gene (5 bases). CDR1 LNHDA and CDR2 SQIVND come from the germline V gene (reference sequence). Trimming removed 0 bases at V and 9 bases at J, with 9 bases between. The CDR3 runs to 13 residues. Written as DNA, the CDR3 is TGTGCCAGTAGTATAGAGGGGGGTAGGCCCCAGCATTTT. Protein product: CASSIEGGRPQHF.

V and J are TRBV3-1 (or the pseudogene TRBV3-2) and TRBJ1-2; no clear D. CDR1 and CDR2 from the germline V gene are LGHDT and YNNKEL (reference sequence). The V end was cut by 5 bases, the J end by 4 bases, with 5 bases between. The CDR3 spans 11 residues. The CDR3 protein is CASSGSYGYTF. In DNA form, the CDR3 reads TGTGCCAGCAGCGGGAGCTATGGCTACACCTTC.

J is TRBJ1-2 and V is TRBV12-3 or TRBV12-4; the D is unclear. The CDR3 is made up of 13 amino acids. Trimming removed 2 bases at V and 4 bases at J, with 8 bases between. The CDR3 nucleotides read TGTGCCAGCAGTTTAAAAGTCGGCTATGGCTACACCTTC. Protein: CASSLKVGYGYTF.

The rearrangement uses TRBV7-2 and TRBJ2-3; a possible D gene is TRBD1 (5 bases). This CDR3 spans 16 amino acids. Germline V lookup: CDR1 SGHTA, CDR2 FQGNSA. Trimming removed 4 bases from V and 3 bases from J, with 17 bases in between. The CDR3 coding sequence is TGTGCCAGCAGCTCCTCATTAGGGGTGTCGACAGATACGCAGTATTTT. It yields the protein CASSSSLGVSTDTQYF.

For the CDR3, the DNA is TGCGCCAGCAGCTTGACTTCGACAGGACCGGGGGGCGAGCAGTACTTC. This sequence encodes CASSLTSTGPGGEQYF. The chain is built from TRBV5-1 and TRBJ2-7, with D possibly being TRBD2 (7 bases). V was shortened by 1 base and J by 6 bases, with 20 bases between the two germline ends. The CDR3 has 16 amino acids. Germline loops: CDR1 SGHRS, CDR2 YFSETQ.

This rearrangement joins TRBV6-5 to TRBJ2-3; 8 positions agree with TRBD1. The CDR3 has 14 residues. CDR1 is MNHEY and CDR2 is SVGAGI in the germline V gene. V was clipped by 4 bases and J by 9 bases; unmatched bases: 9. CDR3 sequence (DNA): TGTGCCAGCAGTTTCGACAGGGGAGTACAGACGCAGTATTTT. It yields the protein CASSFDRGVQTQYF.

The chain couples TRBV27 to TRBJ2-1, with TRBD2 identical over 13 bases. J gave up 2 bases and V 6 bases, and 1 base lay outside the gene matches. The CDR3 sequence is 15 residues long. CDR1 and CDR2 (germline): MNHEY, SMNVEV (reference sequence). The CDR3 loop reads CASRLAGGPYNEQFF. The CDR3 DNA reads TGTGCCAGCAGACTAGCGGGAGGGCCCTACAATGAGCAGTTCTTC.

The chain has TRBV19 and TRBJ1-5; D unresolved. The CDR3 totals 13 residues. V was trimmed by 4 bases and J by 9 bases, leaving 13 bases between them. CDR1 LNHDA and CDR2 SQIVND come from the germline V gene (reference sequence). The CDR3 DNA sequence: TGTGCCAGTAGTACTAATGAGGGTTTGCCCCAGCATTTT. Residues: CASSTNEGLPQHF.

The rearrangement links TRBV5-1 to TRBJ2-7; possible D gene TRBD1, 6 bases. V was pared by 2 bases and J by 3 bases, with 12 bases between. The CDR3 is made up of 14 amino acids. CDR1 and CDR2 (germline): SGHRS, YFSETQ. The CDR3 loop is CASSLIRGNYEQYF. Written as DNA, the CDR3 is TGCGCCAGCAGCTTAATAAGGGGGAACTACGAGCAGTACTTC.

This clone occurred once. Germline and junction disagree at one end, which may indicate a read error. This chain's CDR3 is CASSLALAGALETQYF. The CDR3 coding sequence is TGTGCTAGCAGCTTAGCCCTAGCGGGGGCCCTTGAGACCCAGTACTTC. The chain joins TRBV7-7 to TRBJ2-5; 10 bases line up with TRBD2. CDR3 length equals 16 residues. Germline assignment: CDR1 SSHAT and CDR2 FNYEAQ (reference sequence).

In regard to this clone: The germline gene is not matched at one end of the junction; a read error may be the cause. The gene calls are TRBV28 and TRBJ1-1; D is perhaps TRBD1 (6 bases). The germline CDR1 and CDR2 sequences are MDHEN and SYDVKM. The CDR3 consists of 13 residues. The CDR3 here is CASPPTGNPEAFF. The CDR3 nucleotides read TGTGCCAGTCCCCCCACAGGGAACCCTGAAGCTTTCTTT.

J is TRBJ2-5 and V is TRBV27, with 12 bases aligning to TRBD2. Trimming removed 5 bases from V and 1 base from J; junction bases left unmatched: 8. The germline gives CDR1 MNHEY, CDR2 SMNVEV (reference sequence). This CDR3 has 17 amino acids. As DNA, the CDR3 is TGTGCCAGCAGTCCCCGCGGACTAGCGGGAATCCAAGAGACCCAGTACTTC. Protein: CASSPRGLAGIQETQYF.

The chain is built from TRBV28 and TRBJ2-3; a weak D match, TRBD1 (6 bases). Deletions cut 10 bases from V and 0 bases from J, with 20 bases between. Germline CDR1 and CDR2: MDHEN and SYDVKM. The CDR3 loop spans 16 amino acids. CDR3 in amino acids: CATSFFQGISTDTQYF. The CDR3 bases are TGTGCCACCTCGTTCTTTCAGGGGATTAGCACAGATACGCAGTATTTT.

The chain joins TRBV6-5 to TRBJ2-7, with 10 bases fitting TRBD2. Trimming removed 2 bases from V and 7 bases from J; junction bases left unmatched: 8. Germline CDR1 reads MNHEY; CDR2 reads SVGAGI. This CDR3 spans 15 amino acids. The CDR3 region has the DNA TGTGCCAGCAGTTACATCTCCAGCGGGAGGGGAGAGCAGTACTTC. Translating gives CASSYISSGRGEQYF.

This chain links TRBV6-4 with TRBJ2-3; D is possibly TRBD1 (7 bases). The CDR3 has 14 amino acids. Looked up from germline, CDR1 is MRHNA and CDR2 is SNTAGT. The V end was cut by 4 bases, the J end by 4 bases, with 12 bases between. CDR3 sequence reads: CASSVTGEADTQYF. CDR3 sequence (DNA): TGTGCCAGCAGTGTAACAGGGGAGGCAGATACGCAGTATTTT.

This chain uses TRBV7-8 with TRBJ2-1; 7 bases are shared with TRBD2. The CDR3 runs to 17 residues. The germline CDR1 and CDR2 sequences are SGHVS and FQNEAQ. The trim removed 1 base at V and 4 bases at J, leaving 10 bases unmatched. The DNA of the CDR3 is TGTGCCAGCAGCTTAGGTAGTAGCGGGTCCCTATACAATGAGCAGTTCTTC. It codes for CASSLGSSGSLYNEQFF. Looking up the rest from reference TRBV7-8 and TRBJ2-1 gives the full variable domain: GAGVSQSPRYKVAKRGQDVALRCDPISGHVSLFWYQQALGQGPEFLTYFQNEAQLDKSGLPSDRFFAERPEGSVSTLKIQRTQQEDSAVYLCASSLGSSGSLYNEQFFGPGTRLTVL.

The chain carries TRBV28 and TRBJ1-1; D is possibly TRBD1 (5 bases). This CDR3 has 13 residues. Germline lookup yields CDR1 MDHEN and CDR2 SYDVKM. Trimming pared 10 bases from V and 5 bases from J, leaving 17 bases between. The CDR3 DNA reads as TGTGCCAACATAAGGGGAGGGGAGACTGAAGCTTTCTTT. Its protein product is CANIRGGETEAFF. Using reference TRBV28 and TRBJ1-1 for the parts outside the CDR3, the full variable domain is DVKVTQSSRYLVKRTGEKVFLECVQDMDHENMFWYRQDPGLGLRLIYFSYDVKMKEKGDIPEGYSVSREKKERFSLILESASTNQTSMYLCANIRGGETEAFFGQGTRLTVV.

This clone is a singleton in its sample. The chain recombines TRBV5-4 with TRBJ1-1, with 8 bases matching TRBD1. The CDR3 sequence is 14 residues long. Losses at the gene ends were 4 bases for V and 3 bases for J; bases not matched to a gene: 5. Germline V gives CDR1 SGHNT, CDR2 YYREEE (reference sequence). The CDR3 here is CASSVNRGDTEAFF. The CDR3 DNA is TGTGCCAGCAGCGTAAACAGGGGGGACACTGAAGCTTTCTTT.

This clone was observed once. The chain recombines TRBV27 with TRBJ1-6; 7 nucleotides align to TRBD1. The trim removed 5 bases at V and 12 bases at J, leaving 7 bases unmatched. This CDR3 comprises 13 residues. The germline V gene has CDR1 MNHEY and CDR2 SMNVEV (reference sequence). CDR3 bases: TGTGCCAGCAGTACGACAGGGTCTCGACCCCTCCACTTT. Its protein product is CASSTTGSRPLHF.

The chain has TRBV5-6 and TRBJ2-7; 9 nucleotides match TRBD1. This CDR3 is 14 amino acids long. V lost 4 bases, J lost 3 bases, and 5 bases stayed unmatched. CDR1 is SGHDT, CDR2 YYEEEE, per germline. Written as DNA, the CDR3 is TGTGCCAGCAGCCCCGGGACAGGGCTCTACGAGCAGTACTTC. It specifies CASSPGTGLYEQYF.

The chain links TRBV7-9 to TRBJ1-2, with unresolved D. CDR3 length: 14 amino acids. Germline V gene data show CDR1 as SEHNR and CDR2 as FQNEAQ (reference sequence). Trimming left V 1 base short and J 1 base short, with 7 bases between. Here the CDR3 DNA reads TGTGCCAGCAGCTTAGGGGCGATTAACTATGGCTACACCTTC. It encodes CASSLGAINYGYTF.

The chain is built from TRBV5-1 and TRBJ2-7; 9 bases line up with TRBD2. V was pared by 5 bases and J by 1 base, with 10 bases of the junction left unmatched. Germline values: CDR1 SGHRS, CDR2 YFSETQ. The CDR3 runs 16 residues. CDR3 sequence: CASRKGLAELSYEQYF. CDR3 DNA: TGCGCCAGCAGAAAGGGACTAGCTGAACTTTCCTACGAGCAGTACTTC.

This chain joins TRBV5-1 and TRBJ1-1; D is possibly TRBD1 (5 bases). From germline, CDR1 is SGHRS and CDR2 YFSETQ. Trimming cost V 4 bases and J 1 base, with 14 bases left between them. This CDR3 region has 15 residues. The CDR3 loop reads CASSALMGGNTEAFF. The CDR3 bases are TGCGCCAGCAGCGCGCTCATGGGGGGGAACACTGAAGCTTTCTTT. The full variable domain, with the rest looked up from reference TRBV5-1 and TRBJ1-1, is KAGVTQTPRYLIKTRGQQVTLSCSPISGHRSVSWYQQTPGQGLQFLFEYFSETQRNKGNFPGRFSGRQFSNSRSEMNVSTLELGDSALYLCASSALMGGNTEAFFGQGTRLTVV.

The chain carries TRBV19 and TRBJ2-5; D is possibly TRBD2 (6 bases). Trimming cost V 1 base and J 1 base, with 10 bases left between them. Germline V gene lookup returns CDR1 LNHDA and CDR2 SQIVND (reference sequence). The CDR3 sequence is 15 residues long. CDR3 in amino acids: CASSIGSGFQETQYF. The CDR3, as DNA: TGTGCCAGTAGTATAGGTAGCGGATTCCAAGAGACCCAGTACTTC. The whole variable domain, remainder taken from reference TRBV19 and TRBJ2-5, is DGGITQSPKYLFRKEGQNVTLSCEQNLNHDAMYWYRQDPGQGLRLIYYSQIVNDFQKGDIAEGYSVSREKKESFPLTVTSAQKNPTAFYLCASSIGSGFQETQYFGPGTRLLVL.